This passage covers 29 T cell receptor beta chains from one sample sequenced in a study of cytomegalovirus exposure and HLA in healthy donors (dated by TCRdb to the late 2010s). The library was prepared using the immunoSEQ multiplex PCR assay. A mixture of 60 forward primers for TCR Vbeta segments and 13 reverse primers for TCR Jbeta segments was used in the multiplex PCR. This immuneACCESS table, as held by TCRdb, lists in-frame sequences with V and J called but not all clones. Of the missing ones, under half trace to an unresolved V gene in checked studies; the others have no known cause. The sample table shows some 140,000 clones, and 66% are seen once. The ten top clones hold about 1.5% of the sample. Sequenced sample: PBMCs. The receptors stem from a human donor in good health.

This rearrangement joins TRBV4-1 to TRBJ2-7; TRBD2 agrees at 11 bases. The CDR3 is 14 amino acids. J lost 5 bases, V lost 5 bases, and 5 bases had no gene match. CDR1 and CDR2 from the germline V gene are MGHRA and YSYEKL. CDR3 sequence reads: CASSSLAGVNEQYF. The CDR3 DNA reads TGCGCCAGCAGCTCACTAGCGGGAGTTAACGAGCAGTACTTC.

The genes are TRBV27 and TRBJ1-5; a weak D match, TRBD1 (6 bases). Trimming stripped 2 bases from V and 6 bases from J, with 8 bases between. The CDR3 is 13 amino acids. Looked up from germline, CDR1 is MNHEY and CDR2 is SMNVEV (reference sequence). The DNA of the CDR3 is TGTGCCAGCAGTTTAGAGGGGGTTCAGCCCCAGCATTTT. Protein sequence: CASSLEGVQPQHF.

The chain joins TRBV19 to TRBJ2-2, with D tentatively TRBD2 (5 bases). The V gene lost 4 bases and the J gene lost 5 bases, with 14 bases spanning the gap. The CDR3 has 15 residues. Germline-derived CDR1 and CDR2 are LNHDA and SQIVND (reference sequence). For the CDR3, the DNA is TGTGCCAGTAGTACCCAGGAGCCGGGAACCGGGGAGCTGTTTTTT. Translated, it gives CASSTQEPGTGELFF.

Only a few counts were recorded for this clone. The chain carries TRBV18 and TRBJ2-3, with 9 positions matching TRBD2. Germline loops: CDR1 KGHSH, CDR2 LQKENI. Trimming took 6 bases from V and 6 from J; bases not matched to a gene: 13. The CDR3 length is 16 residues. The CDR3 spells CASSLVPGLASDTQYF. CDR3 DNA sequence: TGTGCCAGCTCTCTGGTACCGGGACTAGCATCGGATACGCAGTATTTT. The variable domain in full, with the rest retrieved from reference TRBV18 and TRBJ2-3, is NAGVMQNPRHLVRRRGQEARLRCSPMKGHSHVYWYRQLPEEGLKFMVYLQKENIIDESGMPKERFSAEFPKEGPSILRIQQVVRGDSAAYFCASSLVPGLASDTQYFGPGTRLTVL.

This rearrangement joins TRBV9 to TRBJ2-1; a weak D match, TRBD2 (6 bases). This CDR3 is built from 16 residues. The germline gives CDR1 SGDLS, CDR2 YYNGEE. The V end was cut by 2 bases, the J end by 9 bases, with 21 bases between. CDR3 in DNA: TGTGCCAGCAGCGTCGAACCGACTAGTATCATTGGTGAGCAGTTCTTC. Amino acid sequence: CASSVEPTSIIGEQFF.

This clone was observed a handful of times. The chain combines TRBV29-1 with TRBJ2-1, with TRBD2 matching over 8 bases. J gave up 10 bases and V 4 bases, and 12 bases lay outside the gene matches. CDR3 length: 14 amino acids. Germline-derived CDR1 and CDR2 are SQVTM and ANQGSEA. CDR3: CSVVRVAGSAEQFF. The CDR3 region has the DNA TGCAGCGTTGTTCGGGTAGCGGGGTCGGCCGAGCAGTTCTTC.

J is TRBJ2-7 and V is TRBV9; D is uncertain. Trimming left V 1 base short and J 0 bases short, with 8 bases between. The CDR3 spans 14 residues. CDR1 is SGDLS and CDR2 is YYNGEE in the germline V gene. The CDR3 bases are TGTGCCAGCAGCGTAAACTTTTTCTCCTACGAGCAGTACTTC. Protein: CASSVNFFSYEQYF.

This clone came up a few times. The V gene is TRBV14, the J gene TRBJ1-4; D is unresolved. Germline CDR1 reads SGHDN; CDR2 reads FVKESK. Trimming cost V 0 bases and J 7 bases, with 9 bases left between them. This CDR3 is built from 14 residues. The CDR3 spells CASSQDPGSEKLFF. The CDR3 nucleotides read TGTGCCAGCAGCCAAGATCCCGGGAGTGAAAAACTGTTTTTT.

The chain employs TRBV6-1 and TRBJ1-2; 9 bases fit TRBD1. Per the germline V gene, CDR1 is MNHNS and CDR2 is SASEGT. The CDR3 has 16 amino acids. V lost 2 bases to trimming and J lost 4 bases; unmatched junction nucleotides: 8. In DNA form, the CDR3 reads TGTGCCAGCAGTGAAAATCGGGACAGGGAGAGCTATGGCTACACCTTC. Its translation: CASSENRDRESYGYTF.

The chain's CDR3 is CASSQEGLPEYNEQFF. Written as DNA, the CDR3 is TGCGCCAGCAGCCAAGAAGGCCTACCGGAGTACAATGAGCAGTTCTTC. J is TRBJ2-1 and V is TRBV4-3; D unresolved. With 0 bases removed from V and 4 bases from J, the gap between germline ends came to 13 bases. CDR1 and CDR2 (germline): LGHNA, YSLEER. The CDR3 length is 16 residues.

This clone has only a few counts. The rearrangement uses TRBV29-1 and TRBJ1-5, with TRBD1 matching 8 bases. Germline V CDR1 and CDR2: SQVTM, ANQGSEA. CDR3 length: 13 residues. The V gene end was trimmed by 7 bases and the J gene end by 4 bases; junction bases not matched to a gene: 6. DNA of the CDR3: TGCAGCGGGTCACAGGGGGGTAATCAGCCCCAGCATTTT. It encodes CSGSQGGNQPQHF.

V usage is TRBV5-1 and J usage is TRBJ1-1, with TRBD1 matching over 11 bases. CDR1 is SGHRS and CDR2 is YFSETQ in the germline V gene. This CDR3 has 17 amino acids. The V and J ends lost 0 bases and 3 bases, in that order; junction bases with no gene match: 7. The CDR3 DNA reads as TGCGCCAGCAGCTTGGGAGGGACAGGGGGAGCTGACACTGAAGCTTTCTTT. Its translation: CASSLGGTGGADTEAFF. Looking up the rest from reference TRBV5-1 and TRBJ1-1 gives the full variable domain: KAGVTQTPRYLIKTRGQQVTLSCSPISGHRSVSWYQQTPGQGLQFLFEYFSETQRNKGNFPGRFSGRQFSNSRSEMNVSTLELGDSALYLCASSLGGTGGADTEAFFGQGTRLTVV.

This clone was seen more than once but under ten times. The chain uses TRBV5-1 and TRBJ1-1; 7 bases map to TRBD1. Losses at the gene ends were 0 bases for V and 6 bases for J; bases not matched to a gene: 5. Germline lookup yields CDR1 SGHRS and CDR2 YFSETQ. The CDR3 has 14 amino acids. The chain's CDR3 is CASSLVPDRAEAFF. CDR3 nucleotide sequence: TGCGCCAGCAGCTTGGTCCCCGACAGGGCTGAAGCTTTCTTT.

The genes are TRBV10-3 and TRBJ2-7, with D tentatively TRBD1 (7 bases). Per germline, CDR1 ENHRY and CDR2 SYGVKD. The CDR3 contains 19 residues. V lost 3 bases and J lost 7, with 31 bases in between. In DNA, the CDR3 is TGTGCCATCAGTGATCCCGGGACAGCCCGTGGGTGGGGGGTGTGGGAGCAGTACTTC. Its protein is CAISDPGTARGWGVWEQYF.

The chain employs TRBV19 and TRBJ2-1; 7 nucleotides agree with TRBD2. CDR1 is LNHDA and CDR2 is SQIVND in the germline V gene (reference sequence). V was clipped by 3 bases and J by 1 base; unmatched bases: 3. CDR3 length: 15 amino acids. The CDR3, as DNA: TGTGCCAGTAGTATCCAGGGAGGGTCCTACAATGAGCAGTTCTTC. Translation gives CASSIQGGSYNEQFF.

The rearrangement uses TRBV5-4 and TRBJ2-7; D remains ambiguous. The CDR3 totals 13 residues. From germline, CDR1 is SGHNT and CDR2 YYREEE (reference sequence). With 3 bases removed from V and 0 bases from J, the gap between germline ends came to 7 bases. The DNA for the CDR3 is TGTGCCAGCAGCTCAGGATTCTCCTACGAGCAGTACTTC. Translating gives CASSSGFSYEQYF.

This clone was seen just once. The genes are TRBV27 and TRBJ2-2, with D unresolved. V was pared by 1 base and J by 9 bases, with 9 bases between. The CDR3 is 13 residues long. CDR1 and CDR2 from the germline V gene are MNHEY and SMNVEV (reference sequence). The CDR3 DNA is TGTGCCAGCAGTTTATTCGGGTCGTGGGAGCTGTTTTTT. Its translation is CASSLFGSWELFF.

Only a few counts were recorded for this clone. This chain uses TRBV9 with TRBJ1-3, with 7 bases that match TRBD1. V shed 0 bases, J shed 4 bases, and the junction held 4 bases outside the gene matches. The CDR3 sequence is 15 residues long. Germline lookup yields CDR1 SGDLS and CDR2 YYNGEE. The CDR3 spells CASSVDQGGGNTIYF. The DNA for the CDR3 is TGTGCCAGCAGCGTAGACCAGGGGGGAGGAAACACCATATATTTT.

The chain has TRBV5-6 and TRBJ2-5; D ambiguous. The CDR3 consists of 18 residues. Germline CDR1 reads SGHDT; CDR2 reads YYEEEE. Trimming took off 0 bases at V and 5 bases at J, with 23 bases between the two ends. CDR3 in DNA: TGTGCCAGCAGCTTGGGTTCATCGGGTACACTTGAAGCGGAGACCCAGTACTTC. This codes for CASSLGSSGTLEAETQYF. The whole variable domain, filled in from reference TRBV5-6 and TRBJ2-5, reads DAGVTQSPTHLIKTRGQQVTLRCSPKSGHDTVSWYQQALGQGPQFIFQYYEEEERQRGNFPDRFSGHQFPNYSSELNVNALLLGDSALYLCASSLGSSGTLEAETQYFGPGTRLLVL.

V gene TRBV4-1 combines with J gene TRBJ2-5, with TRBD1 matching over 10 bases. Near its end, the DNA agrees better with TRBJ2-7, so the J call may be wrong. Germline V gene lookup returns CDR1 MGHRA and CDR2 YSYEKL. There are 14 residues in the CDR3. The CDR3 spells CASRRTGGIYEQYF. DNA for the CDR3: TGCGCCAGCAGACGGACAGGGGGGATATACGAGCAGTACTTC.

The rearrangement links TRBV2 to TRBJ2-7; D unclear. V was clipped by 6 bases and J by 3 bases, with 12 bases between them. This CDR3 comprises 13 residues. Per germline, CDR1 SNHLY and CDR2 FYNNEI. The CDR3 DNA reads as TGTGCCAGCAGGGAACAGTTCTTCTACGAGCAGTACTTC. This sequence encodes CASREQFFYEQYF.

The rearrangement uses TRBV27 and TRBJ1-1; TRBD1 is a possible D gene (6 bases). The germline CDR1 and CDR2 sequences are MNHEY and SMNVEV (reference sequence). This CDR3 has 14 residues. V lost 6 bases, J lost 1 base, and 12 bases lay in between. CDR3 coding DNA: TGTGCCAGCAGGGGGGCGGACACGAACACTGAAGCTTTCTTT. Translating it yields CASRGADTNTEAFF.

V and J are TRBV7-2 and TRBJ2-6, with TRBD2 matching 12 bases. The CDR3 is 16 amino acids. Looked up from germline, CDR1 is SGHTA and CDR2 is FQGNSA. CDR3 region: CASRTSGNSGANVLTF. The CDR3, as DNA: TGTGCTTCTCGGACTAGCGGGAATTCTGGGGCCAACGTCCTGACTTTC.

This clone was detected a few times. Here the CDR3 reads CASSGPGTRLYNEQFF. In DNA, the CDR3 is TGTGCCAGCAGCGGACCCGGGACTAGGCTTTACAATGAGCAGTTCTTC. The chain uses TRBV5-4 and TRBJ2-1; 8 positions match TRBD2. V trimming: 4 bases; J trimming: 4 bases; junction bases outside the gene matches: 10. Germline CDR1 and CDR2: SGHNT and YYREEE (reference sequence). The CDR3 length is 16 residues.

Remarks on this clone: Sequence at one end of the junction differs from germline and may be a read error. The rearrangement uses TRBV7-7 and TRBJ2-1; TRBD2 agrees at 7 bases. Germline CDR1 is SSHAT and CDR2 is FNYEAQ (reference sequence). The CDR3 is made up of 15 amino acids. The CDR3 here is CASSLGLAAYNEQFF. CDR3 bases: TGTGCTAGCAGCTTAGGGCTAGCGGCATACAATGAGCAGTTCTTC. Filled out from reference TRBV7-7 and TRBJ2-1, the complete variable domain reads GAGVSQSPRYKVTKRGQDVTLRCDPISSHATLYWYQQALGQGPEFLTYFNYEAQPDKSGLPSDRFSAERPEGSISTLTIQRTEQRDSAMYRCASSLGLAAYNEQFFGPGTRLTVL.

This clone was picked up a small number of times. The V and J genes are TRBV25-1 and TRBJ1-1, with 7 bases aligning to TRBD1. V gave up 5 bases and J gave up 9 bases; unmatched junction bases: 3. Germline V gives CDR1 MGHDK, CDR2 SYGVNS. The CDR3 runs to 11 residues. CDR3 residues: CASSRTGQAFF. Here the CDR3 DNA reads TGTGCCAGCAGTAGGACAGGACAAGCTTTCTTT.

The chain has TRBV7-9 and TRBJ2-5; D gene uncertain. There are 16 residues in the CDR3. Germline V lookup: CDR1 SEHNR, CDR2 FQNEAQ (reference sequence). V lost 6 bases and J lost 1, with 18 bases in between. CDR3 bases: TGTGCCAGCAGTAAAATAGGAAAGAGCGTCCAAGAGACCCAGTACTTC. It specifies CASSKIGKSVQETQYF.

This clone was observed a few times. The CDR3 sequence is CASTGQGAVWNEQFF. CDR3 nucleotides: TGTGCCAGCACAGGACAGGGGGCGGTTTGGAATGAGCAGTTCTTC. The chain is built from TRBV19 and TRBJ2-1; TRBD1 agrees at 11 bases. Per germline, CDR1 LNHDA and CDR2 SQIVND (reference sequence). The CDR3 loop spans 15 amino acids. V lost 9 bases and J lost 7; bases outside the gene matches: 11.

This chain links TRBV28 with TRBJ2-5; TRBD1 matches at 7 bases. The trim removed 3 bases at V and 1 base at J, leaving 5 bases unmatched. Germline V lookup: CDR1 MDHEN, CDR2 SYDVKM. The CDR3 spans 15 residues. CDR3 region: CASSFPGQVQETQYF. The CDR3 nucleotides are TGTGCCAGCAGTTTTCCCGGACAGGTCCAAGAGACCCAGTACTTC.